A single sample gave rise to the 10 T cell receptor beta chains below, sequenced in a study of blood T cell repertoires in COVID-19. Data came from immunoSEQ multiplex PCR; TCRdb stores just in-frame clones and leaves some out. The data show about 260,000 clones, 80% to 90% seen once. The source material was peripheral blood. The receptors originated from a man in his 60s with acute or convalescent COVID-19.

The V call is TRBV19, the J call TRBJ2-6; a possible D gene is TRBD1 (6 bases). Germline CDR1 LNHDA, CDR2 SQIVND (reference sequence). The germline V and J ends were trimmed by 5 bases and 2 bases, with 13 bases remaining between them. This CDR3 spans 16 amino acids. CDR3 protein: CASSPGANTGANVLTF. The CDR3 nucleotides read TGTGCCAGTAGTCCAGGGGCAAATACTGGGGCCAACGTCCTGACTTTC. Full variable domain (remainder filled in from reference TRBV19 and TRBJ2-6): DGGITQSPKYLFRKEGQNVTLSCEQNLNHDAMYWYRQDPGQGLRLIYYSQIVNDFQKGDIAEGYSVSREKKESFPLTVTSAQKNPTAFYLCASSPGANTGANVLTFGAGSRLTVL.

V is TRBV15 and J is TRBJ2-1, with D maybe TRBD1 (5 bases). CDR3 length: 14 residues. CDR1 and CDR2 (germline): LNHNV, YYDKDF (reference sequence). Trimming removed 1 base at V and 13 bases at J, with 17 bases between. CDR3 in amino acids: CATSRGGPRPEQFF. CDR3 DNA: TGTGCCACCAGCAGAGGGGGCCCCCGACCCGAACAGTTCTTC.

The chain combines TRBV30 with TRBJ2-7, with 8 bases fitting TRBD2. V lost 2 bases, J lost 3 bases, and 6 bases stayed unmatched. From germline, CDR1 is GTSNPN and CDR2 SVGIG (reference sequence). This CDR3 contains 14 residues. CDR3 region: CAWSSGGLNYEQYF. The CDR3 DNA reads TGTGCCTGGAGTAGCGGGGGCCTTAACTACGAGCAGTACTTC.

V usage is TRBV29-1 and J usage is TRBJ2-3; TRBD2 matches at 9 bases. This CDR3 has 15 residues. V was pared by 7 bases and J by 2 bases, with 10 bases of the junction left unmatched. The germline gives CDR1 SQVTM, CDR2 ANQGSEA. The CDR3 protein is CSGGGTSLNTDTQYF. The CDR3 DNA is TGCAGCGGAGGGGGGACTAGCCTAAACACAGATACGCAGTATTTT.

In this sample, this clone turned up a few times. The chain uses TRBV4-3 and TRBJ2-5; D gene ambiguous. The CDR3 runs to 15 residues. V was clipped by 2 bases and J by 1 base, with 11 bases between them. Germline V CDR1 and CDR2: LGHNA, YSLEER. The CDR3 nucleotides are TGCGCCAGCAGCCAAAAATTGGCTAGCCAAGAGACCCAGTACTTC. Its protein product is CASSQKLASQETQYF.

V usage is TRBV19 and J usage is TRBJ1-5; TRBD1 agrees at 7 bases. This CDR3 contains 15 residues. V lost 3 bases and J lost 0; bases outside the gene matches: 2. CDR1 is LNHDA and CDR2 is SQIVND in the germline V gene (reference sequence). CDR3 amino acids: CASSMQGDSNQPQHF. DNA for the CDR3: TGTGCCAGTAGTATGCAGGGGGATAGCAATCAGCCCCAGCATTTT.

V gene TRBV14 combines with J gene TRBJ2-1; 11 bases align to TRBD2. CDR1 and CDR2 from the germline V gene are SGHDN and FVKESK. V dropped 3 bases and J dropped 5; count of bases not matched to a gene: 12. The length of the CDR3 is 18 residues. As DNA, the CDR3 is TGTGCCAGCAGCCACCCTGGAACCGGACTAGCGGGCAACAATGAGCAGTTCTTC. Translated, it gives CASSHPGTGLAGNNEQFF. The full variable domain, its missing parts supplied by reference TRBV14 and TRBJ2-1, is EAGVTQFPSHSVIEKGQTVTLRCDPISGHDNLYWYRRVMGKEIKFLLHFVKESKQDESGMPNNRFLAERTGGTYSTLKVQPAELEDSGVYFCASSHPGTGLAGNNEQFFGPGTRLTVL.

The count of this clone is one. The chain couples TRBV3-1 (or the pseudogene TRBV3-2) to TRBJ1-5; the D is unclear. With 4 bases removed from V and 3 bases from J, the gap between germline ends came to 7 bases. Germline values: CDR1 LGHDT, CDR2 YNNKEL (reference sequence). CDR3 length: 13 amino acids. The chain's CDR3 is CASSPSPNQPQHF. The CDR3 DNA follows: TGTGCCAGCAGCCCGAGCCCCAATCAGCCCCAGCATTTT.

The chain employs TRBV28 and TRBJ1-2; tentative D call: TRBD1 (6 bases). CDR1 MDHEN and CDR2 SYDVKM come from the germline V gene. Trimming took 7 bases from V and 4 from J, leaving 28 bases between them. The CDR3 has 18 residues. The DNA for the CDR3 is TGTGCCAGCATCGGGCGACAGCGTGGGGGCGGGAGCACCTATGGCTACACCTTC. Its translation: CASIGRQRGGGSTYGYTF.

V is TRBV27 and J is TRBJ2-7; D might be TRBD2 (5 bases). CDR3 length: 14 amino acids. Trimming removed 4 bases from V and 7 bases from J, with 17 bases in between. Germline V gene sequence: CDR1 MNHEY, CDR2 SMNVEV (reference sequence). In DNA form, the CDR3 reads TGTGCCAGCAGTTACTCCGGCGGGCTGGGGGAGCAGTACTTC. The encoded protein is CASSYSGGLGEQYF.